The 24 T cell receptor beta chains presented below share a single source sample, sequenced in a study of identical twins. TCRdb reprocessed the 5' RACE reads via MiXCR and lists one record per CDR3 protein. The profile shows 200,000 or so distinct CDR3 sequences, 6% to 9% of them singletons. The sample also formed part of further work on yellow fever vaccine responses in identical twins.

The sample taken for sequencing was memory (CD45RO+) T cells sorted from blood. The receptors here all came from a woman aged 18-29 years in good health.

This clonotype was picked up a small number of times. The chain couples TRBV11-2 to TRBJ2-1, with D perhaps assigned TRBD1 or TRBD2 (6 bases each). Germline V lookup: CDR1 SGHAT, CDR2 FQNNGV. V was clipped by 3 bases and J by 8 bases, with 23 bases between them. CDR3 size: 17 residues. The CDR3 sequence is CASSLSGALGGSDEQFF. Here the CDR3 DNA reads TGTGCCAGCAGCTTGTCCGGGGCCCTAGGGGGGAGCGATGAGCAGTTCTTC.

This clonotype was seen a handful of times. CDR3 coding DNA: TGTGCCAGCTCGGCGAACGGGGGGGCCAGCTACGAGCAGTACTTC. It is translated as CASSANGGASYEQYF. The chain uses TRBV18 and TRBJ2-7; 8 bases line up with TRBD2. Trimming cost V 6 bases and J 3 bases; bases outside gene matches: 10. This CDR3 is 15 amino acids long. In germline, CDR1 is KGHSH, CDR2 LQKENI.

This clonotype was seen a handful of times. The rearrangement links TRBV19 to TRBJ2-6, with D hard to call. Trimming shortened V by 4 bases and J by 0 bases, and 10 bases separated the two germline ends. Germline-derived CDR1 and CDR2 are LNHDA and SQIVND (reference sequence). The CDR3 consists of 16 residues. Here the CDR3 DNA reads TGTGCCAGTAGTACCTTGATTAGCTCTGGGGCCAACGTCCTGACTTTC. It is translated as CASSTLISSGANVLTF.

This clonotype was counted at least ten times. V is TRBV6-1 and J is TRBJ2-2; 11 nucleotides agree with TRBD1. There are 15 residues in the CDR3. Germline loops: CDR1 MNHNS, CDR2 SASEGT. The V and J ends lost 8 bases and 9 bases, in that order; junction bases with no gene match: 11. The CDR3 loop reads CASLGTGGKFRELFF. The CDR3 bases are TGTGCCAGCCTCGGGACAGGGGGAAAATTTAGGGAGCTGTTTTTT.

V is TRBV7-2 and J is TRBJ2-7; a weak D match, TRBD2 (6 bases). This CDR3 is 14 amino acids long. The germline gives CDR1 SGHTA, CDR2 FQGNSA. V lost 5 bases to trimming and J lost 2 bases, with 13 bases between them. The CDR3 DNA sequence: TGTGCCAGCAGCCCCAGCGGGTCTGCCTACGAGCAGTACTTC. It is translated as CASSPSGSAYEQYF.

The CDR3 region is CASRPDLGTEAFF. CDR3 bases: TGTGCCAGCAGGCCGGATTTGGGCACTGAAGCTTTCTTT. The chain uses TRBV2 and TRBJ1-1; D gene ambiguous. Trimming took 6 bases from V and 4 from J, leaving 12 bases between them. Germline V gives CDR1 SNHLY, CDR2 FYNNEI. The CDR3 contains 13 residues.

This clonotype has a count of ten or more. The chain has TRBV7-2 and TRBJ2-2; D unresolved. The V end was cut by 5 bases, the J end by 0 bases, with 10 bases between. CDR3 length equals 15 residues. Germline loops: CDR1 SGHTA, CDR2 FQGNSA. CDR3 coding DNA: TGTGCCAGCAGCCCACCCTTCGCGAACACCGGGGAGCTGTTTTTT. Protein sequence: CASSPPFANTGELFF. The variable domain in full, with the rest retrieved from reference TRBV7-2 and TRBJ2-2, is GAGVSQSPSNKVTEKGKDVELRCDPISGHTALYWYRQSLGQGLEFLIYFQGNSAPDKSGLPSDRFSAERTGGSVSTLTIQRTQQEDSAVYLCASSPPFANTGELFFGEGSRLTVL.

V usage is TRBV30 and J usage is TRBJ2-1, with 8 bases lining up with TRBD1. J was trimmed by 9 bases and V by 0 bases; bases with no gene match: 1. The length of the CDR3 is 12 residues. Germline assignment: CDR1 GTSNPN and CDR2 SVGIG (reference sequence). The CDR3 bases are TGTGCCTGGAGTGTAACAGGGGGTGAGCAGTTCTTC. This sequence encodes CAWSVTGGEQFF.

V gene TRBV19 combines with J gene TRBJ1-5; D is unresolved. CDR1 is LNHDA, CDR2 SQIVND, per germline (reference sequence). This CDR3 has 15 amino acids. The V and J ends lost 3 bases and 1 base respectively, with 10 bases between them. The CDR3 loop reads CASSIHGQSNQPQHF. Here the CDR3 DNA reads TGTGCCAGTAGTATCCACGGGCAGAGCAATCAGCCCCAGCATTTT.

CDR3 amino acids: CSAKPQVRDTQYF. DNA for the CDR3: TGCAGTGCCAAACCCCAGGTTAGGGATACGCAGTATTTT. The V and J genes are TRBV20-1 and TRBJ2-3; D uncertain. The CDR3 spans 13 residues. Deletions cut 6 bases from V and 6 bases from J, with 16 bases between. Germline V gene sequence: CDR1 DFQATT, CDR2 SNEGSKA (reference sequence).

This clonotype was observed at least ten times. This chain uses TRBV4-2 with TRBJ2-1; the D gene is possibly TRBD1 (6 bases). Germline V gives CDR1 LGHNA, CDR2 YNFKEQ. The CDR3 runs 16 residues. V shed 0 bases and J shed 4 bases, with 13 bases lying between them. In DNA, the CDR3 is TGTGCCAGCAGCCAAGAAGAGGGGGTCGGGTACAATGAGCAGTTCTTC. The encoded protein is CASSQEEGVGYNEQFF.

The V call is TRBV24-1, the J call TRBJ2-3; possibly TRBD1 or TRBD2 for D (5 bases each). Germline CDR1 KGHDR, CDR2 SFDVKD. V was cut by 9 bases and J by 2 bases, with 11 bases left in between. This CDR3 contains 13 residues. The CDR3 DNA sequence: TGTGCCACCTCCCGGGGCGTCACAGATACGCAGTATTTT. Its protein is CATSRGVTDTQYF.

This clonotype was observed at least ten times. The chain couples TRBV2 to TRBJ2-2, with D hard to call. Between the trimmed V and J ends, which lost 7 bases and 3 bases, there was a span of 9 bases. The CDR3 has 13 amino acids. Germline V gives CDR1 SNHLY, CDR2 FYNNEI. CDR3 in amino acids: CASTPGHTGELFF. CDR3 in DNA: TGTGCCAGCACCCCCGGGCACACCGGGGAGCTGTTTTTT.

V usage is TRBV9 and J usage is TRBJ2-5; D is perhaps TRBD1 or TRBD2 (5 bases each). In germline, CDR1 is SGDLS, CDR2 YYNGEE. CDR3 length: 15 amino acids. V was pared by 3 bases and J by 2 bases, with 14 bases between. The CDR3 sequence: CASSGGNEGQETQYF. The CDR3 bases are TGTGCCAGCAGCGGGGGGAATGAAGGTCAAGAGACCCAGTACTTC.

This clonotype was detected ten times or more. This chain uses TRBV12-3 or TRBV12-4 with TRBJ1-4; no definite D call. Trimming shortened V by 7 bases and J by 6 bases, and 9 bases separated the two germline ends. This CDR3 contains 12 residues. The CDR3 loop reads CASKPEYEKLFF. For the CDR3, the DNA is TGTGCCAGCAAACCAGAGTATGAAAAACTGTTTTTT.

Only a few counts were recorded for this clonotype. The CDR3 region is CSARDLGLAGAQGGYEQYF. The CDR3 DNA reads TGCAGTGCTAGAGATCTTGGACTAGCGGGAGCCCAAGGCGGGTACGAGCAGTACTTC. The rearrangement uses TRBV20-1 and TRBJ2-7; 13 nucleotides line up with TRBD2. Germline trimming cut 0 bases from V and 4 bases from J; bases unmatched to any gene: 15. CDR3 length equals 19 residues. Germline CDR1 is DFQATT and CDR2 is SNEGSKA (reference sequence).

This clonotype was counted ten times or more. This chain connects TRBV10-1 to TRBJ2-2; weak D call: TRBD1 (6 bases). Trimming shortened V by 7 bases and J by 4 bases, and 10 bases separated the two germline ends. This CDR3 region has 13 residues. The germline V gene encodes CDR1 WNHNN and CDR2 SYGVQD (reference sequence). Here the CDR3 DNA reads TGCGCCAGCATGACGACAGGCACCGGGGAGCTGTTTTTT. Translation gives CASMTTGTGELFF.

V and J are TRBV6-5 and TRBJ2-5; a weak D match, TRBD1 (5 bases). Germline V lookup: CDR1 MNHEY, CDR2 SVGAGI. With 3 bases removed from V and 1 base from J, the gap between germline ends came to 12 bases. The CDR3 is 15 residues long. In DNA, the CDR3 is TGTGCCAGCAGTTATACAGGCAGTGGCCAAGAGACCCAGTACTTC. Amino acids: CASSYTGSGQETQYF.

This clonotype has just a few counts. This chain connects TRBV7-9 to TRBJ1-2, with TRBD1 matching 10 bases. The germline V gene has CDR1 SEHNR and CDR2 FQNEAQ (reference sequence). The CDR3 is 14 residues long. The trim removed 7 bases at V and 5 bases at J, leaving 7 bases unmatched. The CDR3 loop is CASTETGGSYGYTF. DNA for the CDR3: TGTGCCAGCACCGAGACAGGGGGCTCTTATGGCTACACCTTC.

This clonotype was observed at least ten times. This rearrangement joins TRBV2 to TRBJ2-1; 9 positions agree with TRBD2. Germline CDR1 is SNHLY and CDR2 is FYNNEI. CDR3 length: 17 amino acids. V trimming: 5 bases; J trimming: 6 bases; junction bases outside the gene matches: 14. The CDR3 coding sequence is TGTGCCAGCAGTTCTCTAGAAGGGCTAGCGGGAATCAATGAGCAGTTCTTC. Amino acids: CASSSLEGLAGINEQFF. Filled out from reference TRBV2 and TRBJ2-1, the complete variable domain reads EPEVTQTPSHQVTQMGQEVILRCVPISNHLYFYWYRQILGQKVEFLVSFYNNEISEKSEIFDDQFSVERPDGSNFTLKIRSTKLEDSAMYFCASSSLEGLAGINEQFFGPGTRLTVL.

The rearrangement joins TRBV6-2 or TRBV6-3 to TRBJ2-7; D is perhaps TRBD1 (5 bases). CDR1 and CDR2 (germline): MNHEY, SVGEGT. V lost 2 bases and J lost 8, with 13 bases in between. The CDR3 covers 13 residues. The CDR3 bases are TGTGCCAGCAGTTACCTGGGGCCTTACCAGCAGTACTTC. Its protein is CASSYLGPYQQYF.

This chain uses TRBV28 with TRBJ2-7; D may match TRBD1 or TRBD2 (5 bases each). Germline values: CDR1 MDHEN, CDR2 SYDVKM. The CDR3 length is 15 residues. The V and J ends lost 5 bases and 3 bases respectively, with 17 bases between them. The DNA for the CDR3 is TGTGCCAGCAGTACTCCTTCCGGGGCCGGCTACGAGCAGTACTTC. Translation: CASSTPSGAGYEQYF. The variable domain in full, completed from reference TRBV28 and TRBJ2-7, reads DVKVTQSSRYLVKRTGEKVFLECVQDMDHENMFWYRQDPGLGLRLIYFSYDVKMKEKGDIPEGYSVSREKKERFSLILESASTNQTSMYLCASSTPSGAGYEQYFGPGTRLTVT.

The chain is built from TRBV3-1 and TRBJ1-5; possibly TRBD1 for D (6 bases). Germline lookup yields CDR1 LGHDT and CDR2 YNNKEL (reference sequence). This CDR3 is 16 amino acids long. The V end was cut by 2 bases, the J end by 2 bases, with 13 bases between. CDR3: CASSQRGWGGNQPQHF. The DNA of the CDR3 is TGTGCCAGCAGCCAAAGGGGGTGGGGAGGCAATCAGCCCCAGCATTTT.

This clonotype was counted ten times or more. The gene calls are TRBV5-1 and TRBJ2-3; no reliable D call. V shed 0 bases and J shed 2 bases, with 10 bases lying between them. In germline, CDR1 is SGHRS, CDR2 YFSETQ. CDR3 length: 15 residues. CDR3 region: CASSLVGSATDTQYF. The CDR3 nucleotides read TGCGCCAGCAGCTTGGTGGGTTCAGCCACAGATACGCAGTATTTT.